This T cell receptor (beta chain) was observed in a study of blood T cell repertoires in COVID-19. Study background: Samples came from the United States, Italy and Spain, spanning acute and convalescent COVID-19. T cells, B-cell-depleted T cells, or PBMCs supplied cDNA or gDNA.

The V and J ends lost 5 bases and 5 bases, in that order; junction bases with no gene match: 2. Per the germline V gene, CDR1 is ENHRY and CDR2 is SYGVKD. The CDR3 sequence is 14 residues long. Per the original methods: How many nucleated cells were present was estimated from reference gene primer amplification. Some clones are missing from TCRdb's copy, which holds only in-frame ones; the method was immunoSEQ multiplex PCR. V, J and clone size derive from that table, while D and trimming were established from the DNA sequence. The profile covers some 200,000 clones, with around 80% appearing a single time and 14% taken by the ten largest.

The specimen was peripheral blood. The chain has TRBV10-3 and TRBJ2-3; 12 bases are a match to TRBD2. This TCR was recovered from a man aged 30 to 45 with active or convalescent COVID-19. The CDR3 DNA sequence: TGTGCCATCAGTTCGACTAGCGGGGGAGATACGCAGTATTTT. This gives the protein CAISSTSGGDTQYF.